This T cell receptor (beta chain) was sequenced in a study of shared clonotypes between healthy human individuals. Clones were sequenced by immunoSEQ multiplex PCR, and TCRdb holds only the in-frame ones, with some missing. The data hold a few hundred thousand clones, with 95% to 98% observed a single time. CDR3 length equals 17 residues. CDR1 and CDR2 from the germline V gene are SEHNR and FQNEAQ (reference sequence). V was trimmed by 8 bases and J by 0 bases, leaving 20 bases between them. This clone has a single count. The antigen is unknown. Whole-study findings and limits: Sequencing depth was expected to affect clonotype sharing among donors. Genetic and exposure-history diversity was limited by the few donors.

The rearrangement uses TRBV7-9 and TRBJ1-5; D ambiguous. The material sequenced was naive CD4+ T cells sorted from blood. Subset meaning: CD45RA+ positively selected. This clonotype was sampled from a woman aged 25 to 39 in good health. The CDR3 DNA follows: TGTGCCAGCGCCCCGGGAGAGGGAAGTTATAGCAATCAGCCCCAGCATTTT. Its protein product is CASAPGEGSYSNQPQHF.